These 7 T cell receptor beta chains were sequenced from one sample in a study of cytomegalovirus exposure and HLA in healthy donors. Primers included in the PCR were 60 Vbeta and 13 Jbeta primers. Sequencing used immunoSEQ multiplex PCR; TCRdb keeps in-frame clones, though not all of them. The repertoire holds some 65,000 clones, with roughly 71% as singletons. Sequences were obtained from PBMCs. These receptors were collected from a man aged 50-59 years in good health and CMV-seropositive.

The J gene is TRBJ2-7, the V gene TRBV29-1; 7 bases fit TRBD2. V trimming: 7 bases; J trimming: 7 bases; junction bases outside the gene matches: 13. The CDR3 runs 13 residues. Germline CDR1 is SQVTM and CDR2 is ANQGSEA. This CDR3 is CSATPSGGWEQYF. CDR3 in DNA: TGCAGCGCGACTCCTAGCGGAGGCTGGGAGCAGTACTTC.

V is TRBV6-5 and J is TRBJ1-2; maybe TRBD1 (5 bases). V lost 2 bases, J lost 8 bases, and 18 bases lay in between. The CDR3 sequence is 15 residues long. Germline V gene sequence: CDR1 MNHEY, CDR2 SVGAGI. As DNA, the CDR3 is TGTGCCAGCAGTTACGAACAGGCAGGAAGCCGGGGCTACACCTTC. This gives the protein CASSYEQAGSRGYTF.

The CDR3 spells CASSQPRGNEQFF. CDR3 in DNA: TGTGCCAGCAGCCAACCCCGCGGCAATGAGCAGTTCTTC. This sequence joins TRBV4-2 and TRBJ2-1; unclear D gene. The CDR3 loop spans 13 amino acids. Between the trimmed V and J ends, which lost 2 bases and 6 bases, there was a span of 8 bases. Germline assignment: CDR1 LGHNA and CDR2 YNFKEQ.

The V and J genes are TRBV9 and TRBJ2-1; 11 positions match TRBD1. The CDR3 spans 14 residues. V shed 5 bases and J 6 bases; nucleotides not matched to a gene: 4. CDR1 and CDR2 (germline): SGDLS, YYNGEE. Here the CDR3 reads CASSGGTGGNEQFF. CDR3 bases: TGTGCCAGCAGTGGGGGGACAGGGGGCAATGAGCAGTTCTTC. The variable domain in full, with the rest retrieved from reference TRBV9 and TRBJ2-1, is DSGVTQTPKHLITATGQRVTLRCSPRSGDLSVYWYQQSLDQGLQFLIQYYNGEERAKGNILERFSAQQFPDLHSELNLSSLELGDSALYFCASSGGTGGNEQFFGPGTRLTVL.

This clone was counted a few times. The CDR3 coding sequence is TGTGCCAGCAGTGGAGACAACCCCCATTACAATGAGCAGTTCTTC. This sequence encodes CASSGDNPHYNEQFF. The rearrangement links TRBV2 to TRBJ2-1; D is unresolved. Trimming pared 4 bases from V and 4 bases from J, leaving 14 bases between. Germline-derived CDR1 and CDR2 are SNHLY and FYNNEI. The CDR3 is 15 residues long.

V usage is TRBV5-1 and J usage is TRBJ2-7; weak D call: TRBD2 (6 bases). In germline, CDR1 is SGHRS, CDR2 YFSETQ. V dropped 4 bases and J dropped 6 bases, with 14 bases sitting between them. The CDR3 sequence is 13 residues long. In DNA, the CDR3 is TGCGCCAGCAGCACCCCCTCCGGGGGCGAGCAGTACTTC. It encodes CASSTPSGGEQYF.

CDR3 coding DNA: TGTGCCAGCAGCGATACGGGAGGGTGGCAAGAGACCCAGTACTTC. Amino acids: CASSDTGGWQETQYF. V is TRBV7-7 and J is TRBJ2-5; 8 positions match TRBD2. The CDR3 is 15 residues long. V lost 5 bases, J lost 2 bases, and 7 bases stayed unmatched. CDR1 SSHAT and CDR2 FNYEAQ come from the germline V gene (reference sequence).